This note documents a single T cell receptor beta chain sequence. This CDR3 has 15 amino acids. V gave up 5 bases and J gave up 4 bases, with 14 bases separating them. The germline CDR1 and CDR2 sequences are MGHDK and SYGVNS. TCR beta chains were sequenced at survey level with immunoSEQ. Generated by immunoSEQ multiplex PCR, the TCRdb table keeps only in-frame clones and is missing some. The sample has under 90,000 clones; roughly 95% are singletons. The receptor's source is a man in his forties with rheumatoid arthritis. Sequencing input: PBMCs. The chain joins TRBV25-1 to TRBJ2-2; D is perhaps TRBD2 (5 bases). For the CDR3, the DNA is TGTGCCAGCAGTTCCTCAGGACGGGGCACCGGGGAGCTGTTTTTT. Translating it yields CASSSSGRGTGELFF.